Listed below are T cell receptor beta chains from one sample, sequenced in a study of T cell responses to AZD1222 COVID-19 vaccine. Libraries were prepared by immunoSEQ multiplex PCR; TCRdb keeps only in-frame clonotypes and omits some of them. The table has under 150,000 clones, 90% seen once. This specimen was peripheral blood, taken 28 days after the second AZD1222 dose. These TCRs come from an adult who received the AZD1222 COVID-19 vaccine. CDR3s include the opening cysteine and the closing phenylalanine or tryptophan. The D gene is left open where the match is weak. The listing skips clone size in some rows; elsewhere it reads once, few, many or a size class.

v_gene,abundance,j_gene,d_gene,CDR3aa,CDR3nt
TRBV18,few,TRBJ1-5,.,CASSPGPNNQPQHF,TGTGCCAGCTCACCTGGACCGAACAATCAGCCCCAGCATTTT
TRBV11-2,.,TRBJ2-1,TRBD2,CASGKTSGKGKHNEQFF,TGTGCCAGCGGTAAGACTAGCGGGAAGGGTAAACACAATGAGCAGTTCTTC
TRBV5-4,.,TRBJ2-2,.,CASSPGHSSNTGELFF,TGTGCCAGCAGCCCGGGACACAGCTCGAACACCGGGGAGCTGTTTTTT
TRBV3-1/TRBV3-2,.,TRBJ1-2,.,CASSQPGRDHYGYTF,TGTGCCAGCAGCCAACCAGGTAGGGACCACTATGGCTACACCTTC
TRBV5-4,.,TRBJ2-1,.,CASTPRWEGGYNEQFF,TGTGCCAGCACCCCCCGCTGGGAAGGGGGTTACAATGAGCAGTTCTTC
TRBV9,.,TRBJ2-2,.,CASSVAGKNTGELFF,TGTGCCAGCAGCGTAGCGGGGAAGAACACCGGGGAGCTGTTTTTT
TRBV18,.,TRBJ2-1,TRBD2,CASSPRAGGTNEQFF,TGTGCCAGCTCACCACGTGCGGGGGGGACGAATGAGCAGTTCTTC
TRBV19,.,TRBJ1-3,.,CATSFGTSGNTIYF,TGTGCCACCTCTTTTGGTACCTCTGGAAACACCATATATTTT
TRBV11-2,.,TRBJ2-5,.,CASSSSVGSTTQYF,TGTGCCAGCAGCTCTAGCGTGGGATCGACGACCCAGTACTTC
TRBV30,.,TRBJ2-5,.,CAWSVGLLQETQYF,TGTGCCTGGAGTGTAGGGTTGCTCCAAGAGACCCAGTACTTC
TRBV5-4,.,TRBJ2-2,.,CASSSYNTGELFF,TGTGCCAGCAGCAGCTATAACACCGGGGAGCTGTTTTTT
TRBV5-4,few,TRBJ2-7,.,CASSPREGNYEQYF,TGTGCCAGCAGCCCCCGTGAAGGGAACTACGAGCAGTACTTC
TRBV7-9,once,TRBJ2-3,.,CASSLSPDTQYF,TGTGCCAGCAGCCTCTCCCCAGATACGCAGTATTTT
TRBV4-2,.,TRBJ1-2,.,CASSQDSGYGYTF,TGTGCCAGCAGCCAAGATTCAGGTTATGGCTACACCTTC
TRBV6-5,.,TRBJ1-5,.,CASRIREYSNQPQHF,TGTGCCAGCAGAATCCGGGAATATAGCAATCAGCCCCAGCATTTT
TRBV29-1,.,TRBJ1-1,.,CSVEAAGIRTEAFF,TGCAGCGTTGAAGCGGCAGGTATAAGGACTGAAGCTTTCTTT
TRBV24-1,.,TRBJ1-2,.,CATSARTVGYGYTF,TGTGCCACCAGTGCCAGGACCGTCGGCTATGGCTACACCTTC
TRBV6-5,.,TRBJ2-1,.,CATMGLYYNEQFF,TGTGCCACAATGGGACTCTACTACAATGAGCAGTTCTTC
TRBV24-1,.,TRBJ1-2,TRBD1,CATSDHSGGTRGYTF,TGTGCCACCAGTGACCACTCAGGGGGAACGCGTGGCTACACCTTC
TRBV29-1,once,TRBJ1-2,.,CSVEVEAGVGYTF,TGCAGCGTTGAAGTTGAGGCAGGGGTGGGCTACACCTTC
TRBV5-1,.,TRBJ1-1,TRBD1,CASSPAGQLNTEAFF,TGCGCCAGTTCCCCTGCGGGACAGCTGAACACTGAAGCTTTCTTT
TRBV5-5,.,TRBJ1-6,.,CASSLDVGLKSPLHF,TGTGCCAGCAGCTTGGATGTTGGTCTTAAATCACCCCTCCACTTT
TRBV18,.,TRBJ2-1,TRBD2,CASSPRAGTSGDNEQFF,TGTGCCAGCTCTCCCCGCGCCGGGACTAGCGGGGACAATGAGCAGTTCTTC
TRBV6-5,.,TRBJ1-4,.,CASSRDPPTNEKLFF,TGTGCCAGCAGCAGAGACCCGCCAACTAATGAAAAACTGTTTTTT
TRBV15,.,TRBJ1-1,.,CATSRETGNTEAFF,TGTGCCACCAGCAGAGAGACAGGGAACACTGAAGCTTTCTTT